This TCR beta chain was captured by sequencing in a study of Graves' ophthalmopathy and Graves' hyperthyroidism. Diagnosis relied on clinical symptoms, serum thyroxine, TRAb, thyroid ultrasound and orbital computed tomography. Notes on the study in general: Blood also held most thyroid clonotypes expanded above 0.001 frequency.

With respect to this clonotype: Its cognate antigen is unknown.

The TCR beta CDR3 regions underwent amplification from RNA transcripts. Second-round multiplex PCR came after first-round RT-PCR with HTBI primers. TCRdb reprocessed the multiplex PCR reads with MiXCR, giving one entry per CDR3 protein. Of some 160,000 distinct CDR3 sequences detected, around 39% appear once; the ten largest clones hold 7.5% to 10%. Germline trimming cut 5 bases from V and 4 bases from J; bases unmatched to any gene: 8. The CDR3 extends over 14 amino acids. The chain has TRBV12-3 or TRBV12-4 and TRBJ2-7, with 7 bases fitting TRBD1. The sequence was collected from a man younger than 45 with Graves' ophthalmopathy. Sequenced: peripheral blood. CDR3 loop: CASSAPDREYEQYF. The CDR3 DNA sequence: TGTGCCAGCAGTGCCCCCGACAGGGAATACGAGCAGTACTTC.